The 2 T cell receptor gamma chains listed next were all sequenced from one sample in a study of γδ T cells in repeated Plasmodium falciparum infection. Vgamma9/Vdelta2+ and Vdelta2-negative gammadelta T cells were flow-sorted from PBMC for bulk sequencing. TCRdb re-processed the multiplex PCR reads via CATT. The sample yields 28,000 or so gamma-chain clones, under 1.5% seen once. The sequencing sample was made of gamma-delta T cells from blood. The receptors stem from a pool of human donors (malaria-infected and uninfected, not separated).

Remarks on this clone: A far larger clone differs by one base, so this is likely a read error. Distinct nucleotide sequences in the sample also encode this CDR3. V usage is TRGV9 and J usage is TRGJ1 or TRGJ2. TCRdb offers no J gene call, so here the DNA was matched to germline to obtain one. Germline CDR1 is GITISATS and CDR2 is ISYDGTV (reference sequence). The CDR3 sequence is 11 residues long. The DNA of the CDR3 is TGTGCCCTGTGGGAGGTTTGGCAGAAACTCTTT. It specifies CALWEVWQKLF.

This clone was seen ten or more times. The protein recorded in TCRdb matches a much larger clone and deviates from this DNA's translation at residue 16, suggesting a read error; the protein here is obtained by translating the DNA. The chain couples TRGV9 to TRGJP. TCRdb does not report a J gene; here it was assigned by matching the DNA to germline references. Germline CDR1 and CDR2: GITISATS and ISYDGTV (reference sequence). The CDR3 length is 19 residues. The CDR3 bases are TGTGCCTTGTGGGAGGTGATAAGAGCCGAAGGGTTGGGCAAAAAAGTCAAGGTATTT. The encoded protein is CALWEVIRAEGLGKKVKVF.